The 19 T cell receptor beta chains in this list originate from one sample, sequenced in a study of early T cells in non-severe SARS-CoV-2 infection. Using its own MiXCR run on the 5' RACE reads, TCRdb lists one record per CDR3 protein. This table holds about 49,000 distinct CDR3 sequences, around 6.5% found once. Sequences were derived from whole blood, sampled at baseline. Receptors originate from an adult who was a healthcare worker with PCR-confirmed SARS-CoV-2 infection or an uninfected control (not recorded which).

The chain couples TRBV7-3 to TRBJ2-3; 8 nucleotides line up with TRBD2. Germline lookup yields CDR1 SGHTA and CDR2 FQGTGA. This CDR3 has 15 residues. Trimming cost V 1 base and J 8 bases; bases outside gene matches: 8. CDR3 sequence reads: CASSLSGGTAATQYF. The CDR3 region has the DNA TGTGCCAGCAGCTTAAGCGGGGGGACCGCAGCTACGCAGTATTTT. Complete variable domain (other parts from reference TRBV7-3 and TRBJ2-3): GAGVSQTPSNKVTEKGKYVELRCDPISGHTALYWYRQSLGQGPEFLIYFQGTGAADDSGLPNDRFFAVRPEGSVSTLKIQRTERGDSAVYLCASSLSGGTAATQYFGPGTRLTVL.

This clonotype showed up many times. The V call is TRBV28, the J call TRBJ1-5; D is possibly TRBD1 (5 bases). The CDR3 consists of 14 residues. V gave up 7 bases and J gave up 6 bases, with 16 bases separating them. Germline CDR1 reads MDHEN; CDR2 reads SYDVKM. The CDR3 DNA is TGTGCCAGCAACGACGTACAGGCAGCTCAGCCCCAGCATTTT. It yields the protein CASNDVQAAQPQHF. Filled out from reference TRBV28 and TRBJ1-5, the complete variable domain reads DVKVTQSSRYLVKRTGEKVFLECVQDMDHENMFWYRQDPGLGLRLIYFSYDVKMKEKGDIPEGYSVSREKKERFSLILESASTNQTSMYLCASNDVQAAQPQHFGDGTRLSIL.

This clonotype was seen repeatedly, ten times or more. The CDR3 protein is CASRPQGATEAFF. In DNA, the CDR3 is TGTGCCAGCAGGCCGCAGGGAGCCACTGAAGCTTTCTTT. The rearrangement joins TRBV12-3 or TRBV12-4 to TRBJ1-1, with D possibly being TRBD1 (5 bases). The CDR3 consists of 13 residues. V was cut by 6 bases and J by 4 bases, with 12 bases left in between.

The chain is built from TRBV7-3 and TRBJ1-1; D ambiguous. The ends were cut back, 4 bases at V and 7 bases at J, with 13 bases in the middle. The germline CDR1 and CDR2 sequences are SGHTA and FQGTGA. This CDR3 has 13 amino acids. CDR3 sequence (DNA): TGTGCCAGCAGCTCCCTAATGGTGGGTGAAGCTTTCTTT. Protein: CASSSLMVGEAFF. The full variable domain, rest sourced from reference TRBV7-3 and TRBJ1-1, is GAGVSQTPSNKVTEKGKYVELRCDPISGHTALYWYRQSLGQGPEFLIYFQGTGAADDSGLPNDRFFAVRPEGSVSTLKIQRTERGDSAVYLCASSSLMVGEAFFGQGTRLTVV.

The chain links TRBV7-2 to TRBJ2-5, with 10 bases identical to TRBD2. V shed 3 bases and J 2 bases; nucleotides not matched to a gene: 3. The V gene's germline CDR1 is SGHTA and CDR2 FQGNSA. The CDR3 totals 15 residues. The CDR3 loop reads CASSFQRGGQETQYF. DNA for the CDR3: TGTGCCAGCAGCTTCCAGCGGGGGGGACAAGAGACCCAGTACTTC.

This clonotype was seen repeatedly, ten times or more. The chain is built from TRBV19 and TRBJ2-6; possible D gene TRBD1, 6 bases. The germline V gene has CDR1 LNHDA and CDR2 SQIVND (reference sequence). V was shortened by 2 bases and J by 4 bases, with 12 bases between the two germline ends. The CDR3 contains 16 residues. The CDR3 bases are TGTGCCAGTAGTATACCGACCGGGACAGGGGCCAACGTCCTGACTTTC. It yields the protein CASSIPTGTGANVLTF.

This clonotype was detected only a few times. The V call is TRBV12-5, the J call TRBJ2-3; the match to TRBD2 covers 8 bases. The CDR3 extends over 15 amino acids. CDR1 and CDR2 (germline): LGHNT, FRNRAP. Trimming removed 2 bases from V and 3 bases from J; junction bases left unmatched: 4. The CDR3 here is CASGLHGRETDTQYF. As DNA, the CDR3 is TGTGCTAGTGGTTTGCACGGGAGGGAGACAGATACGCAGTATTTT.

This clonotype was detected many times. The V and J genes are TRBV4-1 and TRBJ1-1, with a tentative D call TRBD1 (5 bases). The CDR3 consists of 15 residues. V dropped 5 bases and J dropped 0 bases, with 13 bases sitting between them. Germline assignment: CDR1 MGHRA and CDR2 YSYEKL. This chain's CDR3 is CASSYRSSMNTEAFF. CDR3 nucleotides: TGCGCCAGCAGCTACAGGAGCTCCATGAACACTGAAGCTTTCTTT.

This clonotype has a count of ten or more. This chain links TRBV20-1 with TRBJ2-3; D is unresolved. Per germline, CDR1 DFQATT and CDR2 SNEGSKA (reference sequence). The CDR3 has 16 residues. Trimming pared 3 bases from V and 0 bases from J, leaving 16 bases between. CDR3 DNA: TGCAGTGCTAGGTCCCCGGTCCTGACGAGCACAGATACGCAGTATTTT. Translating gives CSARSPVLTSTDTQYF.

The CDR3, as DNA: TGTGCCAGCAGCTTAACCAAGGATACGCAGTATTTT. This encodes CASSLTKDTQYF. J is TRBJ2-3 and V is TRBV7-3; no firm D call. Trimming took 0 bases from V and 6 from J, leaving 4 bases between them. Germline V lookup: CDR1 SGHTA, CDR2 FQGTGA. The CDR3 totals 12 residues.

This clonotype occurred a few times. Here the CDR3 DNA reads TGTGCCAGCAGCCAGAGACAGGGACATACAAATTCACCCCTCCACTTT. Translation gives CASSQRQGHTNSPLHF. The gene calls are TRBV14 and TRBJ1-6; the match to TRBD1 covers 7 bases. The CDR3 is 16 amino acids. Trimming removed 3 bases from V and 7 bases from J; junction bases left unmatched: 9. Per germline, CDR1 SGHDN and CDR2 FVKESK.

This clonotype showed up many times. The chain recombines TRBV14 with TRBJ1-1, with D maybe TRBD1 (5 bases). Germline assignment: CDR1 SGHDN and CDR2 FVKESK. Trimming pared 4 bases from V and 0 bases from J, leaving 9 bases between. The CDR3 runs to 14 residues. The CDR3 loop reads CASSREGLNTEAFF. The CDR3 nucleotides read TGTGCCAGCAGCCGCGAGGGGTTGAACACTGAAGCTTTCTTT.

In this sample, this clonotype turned up many times. The V call is TRBV4-3, the J call TRBJ1-2; tentatively, D is TRBD1 (5 bases). Per the germline V gene, CDR1 is LGHNA and CDR2 is YSLEER. V lost 0 bases, J lost 6 bases, and 14 bases lay in between. The CDR3 consists of 15 residues. The CDR3 protein is CASSQDLRGGNGYTF. The CDR3, as DNA: TGCGCCAGCAGCCAAGATTTGAGGGGCGGCAATGGCTACACCTTC.

The table lists this clonotype with many counts. This chain connects TRBV6-2 or TRBV6-3 to TRBJ2-4, with 7 bases that match TRBD1. V dropped 0 bases and J dropped 8; count of bases not matched to a gene: 7. This CDR3 comprises 15 residues. Per germline, CDR1 MNHEY and CDR2 SVGEGT. CDR3 region: CASSYSVGGRDIQYF. CDR3 coding DNA: TGTGCCAGCAGTTACTCGGTAGGGGGCAGGGACATTCAGTACTTC.

The sample holds many counts of this clonotype. This chain uses TRBV4-3 with TRBJ1-6, with D unclear. This CDR3 spans 13 amino acids. The V gene lost 6 bases and the J gene lost 7 bases, with 10 bases spanning the gap. The germline gives CDR1 LGHNA, CDR2 YSLEER. Here the CDR3 reads CASSERYNSPLHF. The CDR3, as DNA: TGCGCCAGCAGTGAACGGTACAATTCACCCCTCCACTTT.

The table lists this clonotype with many counts. The genes are TRBV9 and TRBJ1-2; the D is unclear. Germline values: CDR1 SGDLS, CDR2 YYNGEE. This CDR3 spans 14 amino acids. Trimming took 1 base from V and 6 from J, leaving 13 bases between them. CDR3 sequence (DNA): TGTGCCAGCAGCGTAAGGGCAGTAACTGATGGCTACACCTTC. Its protein is CASSVRAVTDGYTF.

This clonotype was counted between two and nine times. The CDR3: CASSRTPGTSGAAGDTQYF. The DNA for the CDR3 is TGTGCCAGCAGTCGCACCCCCGGGACTAGCGGGGCCGCAGGGGATACGCAGTATTTT. V usage is TRBV7-2 and J usage is TRBJ2-3, with 13 nucleotides matching TRBD2. With V trimmed by 6 bases and J by 6 bases, 18 bases remained unmatched. The CDR3 contains 19 residues. Germline lookup yields CDR1 SGHTA and CDR2 FQGNSA. The entire variable domain, with the rest obtained from reference TRBV7-2 and TRBJ2-3, is as follows: GAGVSQSPSNKVTEKGKDVELRCDPISGHTALYWYRQSLGQGLEFLIYFQGNSAPDKSGLPSDRFSAERTGGSVSTLTIQRTQQEDSAVYLCASSRTPGTSGAAGDTQYFGPGTRLTVL.

This clonotype appeared many times. The chain combines TRBV10-2 with TRBJ2-5, with D maybe TRBD1 (5 bases). Looked up from germline, CDR1 is WSHSY and CDR2 is SAAADI. The CDR3 contains 12 residues. V gave up 6 bases and J gave up 13 bases, with 18 bases separating them. The CDR3 DNA reads as TGCGCCAGCAGCGCCAGCGACAGCTCCATGTACTTC. Translation: CASSASDSSMYF.

In its sample, this clonotype was seen many times. The V and J genes are TRBV10-3 and TRBJ1-1; D is ambiguous. Germline V gene data show CDR1 as ENHRY and CDR2 as SYGVKD. The V and J ends lost 2 bases and 3 bases respectively, with 10 bases between them. The CDR3 loop spans 14 amino acids. For the CDR3, the DNA is TGTGCCATCAGTGAGGGTTTGGCGTACACTGAAGCTTTCTTT. Translating it yields CAISEGLAYTEAFF.